Following are 3 T cell receptor beta chains from one sample sequenced in a study of T cell responses to AZD1222 COVID-19 vaccine. Data came from immunoSEQ multiplex PCR; TCRdb stores just in-frame clones and leaves some out. Here the sample spans about 110,000 clones, roughly 90% being singletons. The sequencing here drew on peripheral blood, taken on day 0 of AZD1222 vaccination. Every receptor here comes from an adult in good health.

The chain couples TRBV6-2 or TRBV6-3 to TRBJ2-5; D is uncertain. V shed 6 bases and J shed 5 bases, with 13 bases lying between them. The CDR3 has 13 amino acids. Germline V gene lookup returns CDR1 MNHEY and CDR2 SVGEGT. CDR3 nucleotides: TGTGCCAGCAGCTCCAACACACGGGAGACCCAGTACTTC. It encodes CASSSNTRETQYF.

By sample fraction, this clone is medium-sized. V usage is TRBV10-3 and J usage is TRBJ1-5; D is undetermined. Per the germline V gene, CDR1 is ENHRY and CDR2 is SYGVKD. The CDR3 spans 15 residues. Trimming took 3 bases from V and 0 from J, leaving 9 bases between them. This CDR3 reads CAISESTLSNQPQHF. The CDR3 nucleotides read TGTGCCATCAGTGAAAGCACACTTAGCAATCAGCCCCAGCATTTT.

The chain employs TRBV29-1 and TRBJ1-2; TRBD1 agrees at 9 bases. J gave up 5 bases and V 0 bases, and 4 bases lay outside the gene matches. CDR1 SQVTM and CDR2 ANQGSEA come from the germline V gene. CDR3 length: 14 amino acids. This CDR3 reads CSVEDGGTGYGYTF. CDR3 bases: TGCAGCGTTGAAGATGGAGGGACAGGGTATGGCTACACCTTC.